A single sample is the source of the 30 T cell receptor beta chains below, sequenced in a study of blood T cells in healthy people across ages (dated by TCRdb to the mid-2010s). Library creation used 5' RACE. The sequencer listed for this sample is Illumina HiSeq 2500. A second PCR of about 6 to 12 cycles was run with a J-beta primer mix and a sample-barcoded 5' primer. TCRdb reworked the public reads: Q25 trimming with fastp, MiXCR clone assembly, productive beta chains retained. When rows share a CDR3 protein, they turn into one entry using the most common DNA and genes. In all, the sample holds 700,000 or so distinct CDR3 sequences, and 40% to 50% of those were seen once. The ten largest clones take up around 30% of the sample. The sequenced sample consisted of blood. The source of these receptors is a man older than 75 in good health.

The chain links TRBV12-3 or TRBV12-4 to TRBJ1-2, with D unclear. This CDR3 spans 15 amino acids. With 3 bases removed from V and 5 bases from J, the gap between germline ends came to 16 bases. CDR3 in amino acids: CASSFGRPDLYGYTF. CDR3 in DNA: TGTGCCAGCAGTTTCGGACGTCCAGACTTATATGGCTACACCTTC.

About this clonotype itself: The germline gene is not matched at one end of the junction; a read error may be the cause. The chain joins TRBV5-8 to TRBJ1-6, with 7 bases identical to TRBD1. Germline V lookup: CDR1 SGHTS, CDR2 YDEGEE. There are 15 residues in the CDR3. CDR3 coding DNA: TGTGCCAGCAAAAGACAGGGAAACTATAAATCACCCCTCCACTTT. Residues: CASKRQGNYKSPLHF.

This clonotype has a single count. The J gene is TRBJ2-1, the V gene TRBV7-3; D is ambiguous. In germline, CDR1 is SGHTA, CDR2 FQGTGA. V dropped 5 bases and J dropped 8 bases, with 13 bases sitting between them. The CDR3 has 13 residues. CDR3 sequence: CASSRTWGYEQFF. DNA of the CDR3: TGTGCCAGCAGCCGCACGTGGGGTTATGAGCAGTTCTTC. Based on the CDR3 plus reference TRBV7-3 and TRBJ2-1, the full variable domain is GAGVSQTPSNKVTEKGKYVELRCDPISGHTALYWYRQSLGQGPEFLIYFQGTGAADDSGLPNDRFFAVRPEGSVSTLKIQRTERGDSAVYLCASSRTWGYEQFFGPGTRLTVL.

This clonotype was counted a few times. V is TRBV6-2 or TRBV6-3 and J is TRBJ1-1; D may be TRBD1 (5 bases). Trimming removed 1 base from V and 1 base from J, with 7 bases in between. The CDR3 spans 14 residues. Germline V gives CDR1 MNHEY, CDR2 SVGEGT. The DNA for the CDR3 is TGTGCCAGCAGTTACTACGGACAGAACACTGAAGCTTTCTTT. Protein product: CASSYYGQNTEAFF.

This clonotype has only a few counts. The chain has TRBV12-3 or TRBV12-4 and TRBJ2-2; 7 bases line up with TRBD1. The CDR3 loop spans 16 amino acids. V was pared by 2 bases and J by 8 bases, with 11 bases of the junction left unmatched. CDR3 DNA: TGTGCCAGCAGTTTATTACAGGGGTCATATGGAGGGGAGCTGTTTTTT. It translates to CASSLLQGSYGGELFF.

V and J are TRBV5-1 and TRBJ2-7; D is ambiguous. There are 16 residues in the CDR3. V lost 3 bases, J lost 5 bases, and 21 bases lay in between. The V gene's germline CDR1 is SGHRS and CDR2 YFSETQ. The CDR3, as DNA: TGCGCCAGCAGCTATTACCCCCGACAAGATGGGCACGAGCAGTACTTC. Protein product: CASSYYPRQDGHEQYF.

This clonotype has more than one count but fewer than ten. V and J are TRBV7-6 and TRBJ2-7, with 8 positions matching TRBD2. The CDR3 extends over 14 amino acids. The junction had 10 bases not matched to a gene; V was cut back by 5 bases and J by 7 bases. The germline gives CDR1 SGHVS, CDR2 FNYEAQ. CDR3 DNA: TGTGCCAGCAGCCCCAAGGGACTAGTGGCTGAGCAGTACTTC. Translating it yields CASSPKGLVAEQYF.

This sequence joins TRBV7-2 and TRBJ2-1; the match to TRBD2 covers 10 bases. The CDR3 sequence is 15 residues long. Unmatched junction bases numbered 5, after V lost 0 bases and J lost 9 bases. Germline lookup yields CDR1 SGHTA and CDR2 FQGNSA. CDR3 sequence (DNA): TGTGCCAGCAGCTTAGCCGGGACTAGCGATGGTGAGCAGTTCTTC. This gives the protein CASSLAGTSDGEQFF.

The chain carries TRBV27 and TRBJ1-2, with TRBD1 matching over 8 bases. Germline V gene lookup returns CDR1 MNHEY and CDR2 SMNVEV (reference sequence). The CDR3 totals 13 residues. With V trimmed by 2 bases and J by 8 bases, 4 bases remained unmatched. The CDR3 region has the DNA TGTGCCAGCAGTTTACAGGGGGCCAGAGGCTACACCTTC. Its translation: CASSLQGARGYTF.

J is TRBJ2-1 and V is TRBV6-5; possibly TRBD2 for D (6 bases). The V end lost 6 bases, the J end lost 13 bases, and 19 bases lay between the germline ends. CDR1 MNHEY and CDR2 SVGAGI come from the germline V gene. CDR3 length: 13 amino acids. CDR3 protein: CASSLTRRETQFF. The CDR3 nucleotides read TGTGCCAGCAGCTTGACTAGAAGGGAGACCCAGTTCTTC.

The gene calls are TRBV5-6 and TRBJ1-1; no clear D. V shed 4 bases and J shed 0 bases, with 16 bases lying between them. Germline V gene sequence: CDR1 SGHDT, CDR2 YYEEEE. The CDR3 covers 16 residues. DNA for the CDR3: TGTGCCAGCAGCCAGGACGGGGTTACCATGAACACTGAAGCTTTCTTT. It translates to CASSQDGVTMNTEAFF.

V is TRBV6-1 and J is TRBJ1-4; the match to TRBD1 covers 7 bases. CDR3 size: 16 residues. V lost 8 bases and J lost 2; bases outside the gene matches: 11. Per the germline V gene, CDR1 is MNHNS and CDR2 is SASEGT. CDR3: CASGRQGSATNEKLFF. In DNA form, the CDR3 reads TGTGCCAGCGGCCGACAGGGATCGGCGACTAATGAAAAACTGTTTTTT.

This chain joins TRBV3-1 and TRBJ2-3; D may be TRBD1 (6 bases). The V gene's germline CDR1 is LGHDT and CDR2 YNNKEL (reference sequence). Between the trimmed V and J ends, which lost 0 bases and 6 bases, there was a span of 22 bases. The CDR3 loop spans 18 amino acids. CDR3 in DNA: TGTGCCAGCAGCCAAGATTTGCCAGGGACACTAAAGTGGGATACGCAGTATTTT. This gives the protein CASSQDLPGTLKWDTQYF.

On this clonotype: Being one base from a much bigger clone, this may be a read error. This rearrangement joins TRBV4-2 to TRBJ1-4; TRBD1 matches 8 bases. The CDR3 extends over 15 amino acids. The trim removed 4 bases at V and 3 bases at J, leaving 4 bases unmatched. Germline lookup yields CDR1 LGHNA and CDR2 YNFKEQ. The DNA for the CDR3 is TGTGCCAGCAGCCGCCAGGGGGCCTCTAATGAAAAACTGTTTTTT. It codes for CASSRQGASNEKLFF.

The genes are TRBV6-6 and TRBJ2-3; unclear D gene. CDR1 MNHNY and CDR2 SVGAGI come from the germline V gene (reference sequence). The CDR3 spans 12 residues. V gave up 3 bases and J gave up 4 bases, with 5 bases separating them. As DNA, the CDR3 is TGTGCCAGCAGTTATGTGTCAGATACGCAGTATTTT. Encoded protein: CASSYVSDTQYF.

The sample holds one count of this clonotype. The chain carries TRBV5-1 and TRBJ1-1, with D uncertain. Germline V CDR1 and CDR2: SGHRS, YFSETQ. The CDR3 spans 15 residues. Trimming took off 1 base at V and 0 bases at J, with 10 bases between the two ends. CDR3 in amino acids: CASSLKPLMNTEAFF. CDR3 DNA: TGCGCCAGCAGCTTGAAGCCCCTCATGAACACTGAAGCTTTCTTT.

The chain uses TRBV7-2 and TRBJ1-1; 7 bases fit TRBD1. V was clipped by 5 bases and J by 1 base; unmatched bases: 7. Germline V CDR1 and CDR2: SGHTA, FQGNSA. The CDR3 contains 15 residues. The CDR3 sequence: CASSTYRGRNTEAFF. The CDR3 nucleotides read TGTGCCAGCAGCACCTACAGGGGACGGAACACTGAAGCTTTCTTT.

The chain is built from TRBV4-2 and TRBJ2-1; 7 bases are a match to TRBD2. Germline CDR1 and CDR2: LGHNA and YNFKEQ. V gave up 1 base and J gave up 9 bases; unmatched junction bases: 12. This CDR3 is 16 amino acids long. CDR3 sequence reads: CASSQGTASGGFEQFF. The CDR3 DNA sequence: TGTGCCAGCAGCCAAGGAACGGCTAGCGGAGGTTTTGAGCAGTTCTTC.

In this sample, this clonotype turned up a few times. CDR3 region: CASGRGGVNEQFF. The CDR3 DNA is TGTGCCAGCGGACGCGGGGGTGTCAATGAGCAGTTCTTC. The gene calls are TRBV11-3 and TRBJ2-1, with TRBD2 identical over 7 bases. The ends lost 8 bases at V and 6 bases at J; junction bases unmatched: 7. Germline values: CDR1 SGHNT, CDR2 YENEEA. The CDR3 contains 13 residues.

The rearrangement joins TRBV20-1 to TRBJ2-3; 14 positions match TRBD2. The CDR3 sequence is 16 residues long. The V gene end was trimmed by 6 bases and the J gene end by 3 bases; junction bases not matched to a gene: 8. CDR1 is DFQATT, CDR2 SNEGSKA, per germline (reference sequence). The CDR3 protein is CSAALGLAGETDTQYF. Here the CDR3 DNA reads TGCAGTGCCGCGTTGGGACTAGCGGGAGAGACAGATACGCAGTATTTT.

The CDR3 DNA is TGTGCCAGCAGCCAAGATTGGCAGGGGGACTCCTACGAGCAGTACTTC. This translates into CASSQDWQGDSYEQYF. The chain couples TRBV4-2 to TRBJ2-7; 7 bases are shared with TRBD1. The CDR3 is 16 residues long. CDR1 is LGHNA, CDR2 YNFKEQ, per germline. V lost 0 bases and J lost 0; bases outside the gene matches: 5.

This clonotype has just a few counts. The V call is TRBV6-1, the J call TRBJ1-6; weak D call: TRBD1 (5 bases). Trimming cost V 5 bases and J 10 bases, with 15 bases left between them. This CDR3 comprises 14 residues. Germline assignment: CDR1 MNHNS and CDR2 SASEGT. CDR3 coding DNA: TGTGCCAGCAGTTTTGACAGATTTGGCTCACCCCTCCACTTT. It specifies CASSFDRFGSPLHF.

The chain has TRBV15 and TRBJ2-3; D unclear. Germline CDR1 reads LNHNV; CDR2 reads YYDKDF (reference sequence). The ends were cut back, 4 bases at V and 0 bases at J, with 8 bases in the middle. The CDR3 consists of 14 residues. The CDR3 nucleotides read TGTGCCACCAGCATAACTCTGAGCACAGATACGCAGTATTTT. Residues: CATSITLSTDTQYF.

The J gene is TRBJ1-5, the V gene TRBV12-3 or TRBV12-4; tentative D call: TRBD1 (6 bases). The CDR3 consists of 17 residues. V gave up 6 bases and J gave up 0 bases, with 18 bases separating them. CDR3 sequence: CASSLGGHLYSNQPQHF. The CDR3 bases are TGTGCCAGCAGCCTAGGGGGACACCTATATAGCAATCAGCCCCAGCATTTT.

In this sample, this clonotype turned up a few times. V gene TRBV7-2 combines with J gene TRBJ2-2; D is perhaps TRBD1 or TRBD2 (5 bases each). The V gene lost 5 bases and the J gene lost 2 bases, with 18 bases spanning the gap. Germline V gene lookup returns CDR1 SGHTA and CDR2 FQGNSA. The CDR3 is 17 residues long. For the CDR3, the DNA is TGTGCCAGCAGCCCCGGGACCGGACTTTATAACACCGGGGAGCTGTTTTTT. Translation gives CASSPGTGLYNTGELFF.

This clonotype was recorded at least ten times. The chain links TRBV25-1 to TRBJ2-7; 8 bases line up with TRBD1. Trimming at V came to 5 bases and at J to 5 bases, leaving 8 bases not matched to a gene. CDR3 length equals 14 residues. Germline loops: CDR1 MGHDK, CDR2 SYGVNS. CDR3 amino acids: CASSQDRVRNEQYF. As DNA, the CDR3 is TGTGCCAGCAGTCAGGACAGGGTGAGGAACGAGCAGTACTTC.

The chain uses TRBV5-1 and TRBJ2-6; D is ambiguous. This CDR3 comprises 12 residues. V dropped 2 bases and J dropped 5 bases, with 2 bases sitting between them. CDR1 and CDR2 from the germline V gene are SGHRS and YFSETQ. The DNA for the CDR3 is TGCGCCAGCAGCTTACGGGCCAACGTCCTGACTTTC. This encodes CASSLRANVLTF.

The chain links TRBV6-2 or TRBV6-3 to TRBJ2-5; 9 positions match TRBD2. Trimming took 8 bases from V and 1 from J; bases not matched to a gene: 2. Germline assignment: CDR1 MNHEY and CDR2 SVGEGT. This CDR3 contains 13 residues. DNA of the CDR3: TGTGCCAGCCTGCGGGGGGGCCAAGAGACCCAGTACTTC. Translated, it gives CASLRGGQETQYF.

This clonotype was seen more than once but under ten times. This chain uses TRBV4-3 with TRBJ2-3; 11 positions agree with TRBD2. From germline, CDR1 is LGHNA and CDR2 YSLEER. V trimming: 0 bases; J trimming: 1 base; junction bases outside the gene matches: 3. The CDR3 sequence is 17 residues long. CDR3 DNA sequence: TGCGCCAGCAGCCAAGATCTACTAGCGGGAGGCACAGATACGCAGTATTTT. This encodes CASSQDLLAGGTDTQYF.

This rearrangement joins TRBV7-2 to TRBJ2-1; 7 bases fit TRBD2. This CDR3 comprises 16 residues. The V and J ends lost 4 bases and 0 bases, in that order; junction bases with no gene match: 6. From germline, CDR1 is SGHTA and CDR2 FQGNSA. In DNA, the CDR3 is TGTGCCAGCAGCTCAGCTAGCGGCAACTCCTACAATGAGCAGTTCTTC. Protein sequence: CASSSASGNSYNEQFF.